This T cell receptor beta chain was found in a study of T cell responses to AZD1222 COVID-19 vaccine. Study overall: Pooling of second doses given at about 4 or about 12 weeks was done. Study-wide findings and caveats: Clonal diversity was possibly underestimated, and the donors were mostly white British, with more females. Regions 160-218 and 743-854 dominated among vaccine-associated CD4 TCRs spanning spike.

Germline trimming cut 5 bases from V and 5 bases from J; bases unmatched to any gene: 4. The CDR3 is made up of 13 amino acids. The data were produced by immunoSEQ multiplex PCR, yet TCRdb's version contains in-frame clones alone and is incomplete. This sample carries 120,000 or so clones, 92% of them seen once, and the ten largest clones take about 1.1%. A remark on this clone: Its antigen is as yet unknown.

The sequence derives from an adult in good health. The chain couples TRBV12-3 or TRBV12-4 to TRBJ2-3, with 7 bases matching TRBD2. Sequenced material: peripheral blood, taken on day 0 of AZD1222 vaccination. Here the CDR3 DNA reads TGTGCCAGCAGTCGGACTAGGAGAGATACGCAGTATTTT. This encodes CASSRTRRDTQYF.